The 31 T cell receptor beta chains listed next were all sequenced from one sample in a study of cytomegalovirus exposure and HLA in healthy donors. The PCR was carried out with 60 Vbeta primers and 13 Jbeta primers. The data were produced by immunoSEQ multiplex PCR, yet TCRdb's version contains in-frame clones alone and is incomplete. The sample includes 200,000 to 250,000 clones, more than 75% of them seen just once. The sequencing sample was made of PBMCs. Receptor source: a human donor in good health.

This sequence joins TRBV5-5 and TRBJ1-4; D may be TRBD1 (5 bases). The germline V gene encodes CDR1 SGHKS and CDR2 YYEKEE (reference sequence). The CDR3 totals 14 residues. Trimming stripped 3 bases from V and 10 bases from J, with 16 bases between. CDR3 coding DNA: TGTGCCAGCAGCTGGCAGGATCCAGGGATAAAACTGTTTTTT. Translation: CASSWQDPGIKLFF.

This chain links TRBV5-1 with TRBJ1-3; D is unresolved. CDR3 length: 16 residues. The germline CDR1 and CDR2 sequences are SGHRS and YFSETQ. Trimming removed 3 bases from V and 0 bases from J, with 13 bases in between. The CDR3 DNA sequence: TGCGCCAGCAGCTCCCTGGACGGAGGCTCTGGAAACACCATATATTTT. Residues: CASSSLDGGSGNTIYF. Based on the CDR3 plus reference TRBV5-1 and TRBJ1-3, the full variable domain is KAGVTQTPRYLIKTRGQQVTLSCSPISGHRSVSWYQQTPGQGLQFLFEYFSETQRNKGNFPGRFSGRQFSNSRSEMNVSTLELGDSALYLCASSSLDGGSGNTIYFGEGSWLTVV.

The CDR3 is CASSPRTPGYGNQPQHF. Here the CDR3 DNA reads TGTGCCAGCTCACCCCGTACTCCAGGGTACGGCAATCAGCCCCAGCATTTT. The gene calls are TRBV18 and TRBJ1-5, with a tentative D call TRBD1 (5 bases). CDR1 is KGHSH, CDR2 LQKENI, per germline. V was trimmed by 3 bases and J by 2 bases, leaving 17 bases between them. The CDR3 length is 17 residues.

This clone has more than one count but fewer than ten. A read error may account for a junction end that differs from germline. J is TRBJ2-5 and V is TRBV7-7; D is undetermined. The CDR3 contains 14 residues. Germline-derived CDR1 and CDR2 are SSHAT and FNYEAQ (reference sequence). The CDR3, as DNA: TGTGCTAGCAGCTTAGCCCCGGGTGCAGAGACCCAGTACTTC. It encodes CASSLAPGAETQYF.

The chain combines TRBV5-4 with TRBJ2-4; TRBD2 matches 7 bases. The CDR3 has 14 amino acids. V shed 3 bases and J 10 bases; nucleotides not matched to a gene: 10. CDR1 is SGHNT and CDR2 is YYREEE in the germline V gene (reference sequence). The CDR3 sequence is CASSSEGLAAIQYF. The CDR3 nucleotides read TGTGCCAGCAGCTCTGAGGGGCTAGCGGCTATTCAGTACTTC.

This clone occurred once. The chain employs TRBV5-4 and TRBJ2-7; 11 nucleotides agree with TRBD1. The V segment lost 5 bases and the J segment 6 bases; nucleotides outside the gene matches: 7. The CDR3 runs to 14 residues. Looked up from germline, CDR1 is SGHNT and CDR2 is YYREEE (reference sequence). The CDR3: CASRYWDRGSEQYF. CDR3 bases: TGTGCCAGCAGGTACTGGGACAGGGGGAGCGAGCAGTACTTC.

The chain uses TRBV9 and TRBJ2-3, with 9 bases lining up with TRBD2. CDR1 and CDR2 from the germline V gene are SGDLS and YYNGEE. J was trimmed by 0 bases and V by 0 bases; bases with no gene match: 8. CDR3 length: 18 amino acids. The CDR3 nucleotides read TGTGCCAGCAGCGTAGGCGTTAGCGGGAGTTGGAGCACAGATACGCAGTATTTT. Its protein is CASSVGVSGSWSTDTQYF.

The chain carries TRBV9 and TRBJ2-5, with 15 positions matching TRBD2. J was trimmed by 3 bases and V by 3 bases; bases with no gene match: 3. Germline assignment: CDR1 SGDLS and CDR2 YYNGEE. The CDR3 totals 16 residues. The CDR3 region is CASSAGTSGRKETQYF. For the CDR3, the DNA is TGTGCCAGCAGCGCCGGGACTAGCGGGAGGAAAGAGACCCAGTACTTC.

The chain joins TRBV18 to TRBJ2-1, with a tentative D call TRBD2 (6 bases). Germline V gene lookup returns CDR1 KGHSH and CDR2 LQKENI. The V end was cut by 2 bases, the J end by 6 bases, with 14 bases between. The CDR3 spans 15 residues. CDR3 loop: CASSPGSGGSNEQFF. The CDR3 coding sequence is TGTGCCAGCTCACCAGGGTCAGGAGGGTCCAATGAGCAGTTCTTC.

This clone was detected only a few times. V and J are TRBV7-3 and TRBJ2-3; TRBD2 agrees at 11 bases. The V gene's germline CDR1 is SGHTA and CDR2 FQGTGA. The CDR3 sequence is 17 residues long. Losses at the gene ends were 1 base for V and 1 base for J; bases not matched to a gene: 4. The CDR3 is CASSLIPLAGGTDTQYF. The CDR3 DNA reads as TGTGCCAGCAGCTTAATCCCACTAGCGGGAGGCACAGATACGCAGTATTTT.

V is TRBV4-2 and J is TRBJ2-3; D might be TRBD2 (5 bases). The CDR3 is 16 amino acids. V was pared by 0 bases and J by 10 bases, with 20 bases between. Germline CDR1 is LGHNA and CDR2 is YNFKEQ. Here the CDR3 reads CASSQEAEPNLRAQYF. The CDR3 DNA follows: TGTGCCAGCAGCCAAGAAGCGGAGCCGAATCTAAGGGCGCAGTATTTT.

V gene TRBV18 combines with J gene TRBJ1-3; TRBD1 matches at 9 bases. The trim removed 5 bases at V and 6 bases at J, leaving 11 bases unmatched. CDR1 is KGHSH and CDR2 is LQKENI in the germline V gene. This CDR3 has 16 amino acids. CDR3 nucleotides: TGTGCCAGCTCAACCGGGACAGGGCTCAAGGAAAACACCATATATTTT. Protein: CASSTGTGLKENTIYF.

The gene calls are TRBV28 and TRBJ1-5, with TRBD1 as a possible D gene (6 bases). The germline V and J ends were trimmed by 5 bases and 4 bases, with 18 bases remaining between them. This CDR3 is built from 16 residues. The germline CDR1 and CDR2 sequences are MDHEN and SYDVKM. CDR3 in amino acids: CASSVGQFERNQPQHF. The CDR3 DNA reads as TGTGCCAGCAGTGTTGGACAGTTTGAGAGGAATCAGCCCCAGCATTTT.

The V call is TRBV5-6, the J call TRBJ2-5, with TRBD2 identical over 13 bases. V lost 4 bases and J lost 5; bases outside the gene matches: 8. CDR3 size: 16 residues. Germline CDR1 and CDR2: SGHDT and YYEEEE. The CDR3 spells CASSLRTSGREETQYF. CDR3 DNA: TGTGCCAGCAGCCTTAGGACTAGCGGGAGAGAGGAGACCCAGTACTTC.

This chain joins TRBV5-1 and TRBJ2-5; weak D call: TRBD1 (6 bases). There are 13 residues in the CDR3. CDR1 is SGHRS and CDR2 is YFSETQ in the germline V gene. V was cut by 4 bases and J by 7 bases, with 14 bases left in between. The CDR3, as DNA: TGCGCCAGCAGCCACGGACAGTCTACGACCCAGTACTTC. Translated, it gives CASSHGQSTTQYF. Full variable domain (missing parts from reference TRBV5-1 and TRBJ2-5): KAGVTQTPRYLIKTRGQQVTLSCSPISGHRSVSWYQQTPGQGLQFLFEYFSETQRNKGNFPGRFSGRQFSNSRSEMNVSTLELGDSALYLCASSHGQSTTQYFGPGTRLLVL.

Here the CDR3 reads CSVGMDSYGYTF. The DNA of the CDR3 is TGCAGCGTTGGGATGGACAGCTATGGCTACACCTTC. The rearrangement links TRBV29-1 to TRBJ1-2, with D possibly being TRBD1 (6 bases). Germline-derived CDR1 and CDR2 are SQVTM and ANQGSEA. V was cut by 4 bases and J by 4 bases, with 10 bases left in between. This CDR3 is built from 12 residues.

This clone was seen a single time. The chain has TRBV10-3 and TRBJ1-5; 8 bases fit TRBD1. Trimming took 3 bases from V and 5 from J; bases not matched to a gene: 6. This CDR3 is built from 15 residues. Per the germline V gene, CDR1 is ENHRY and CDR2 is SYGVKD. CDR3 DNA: TGTGCCATCAGTGACAAGACAGGGGACCATCAGCCCCAGCATTTT. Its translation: CAISDKTGDHQPQHF.

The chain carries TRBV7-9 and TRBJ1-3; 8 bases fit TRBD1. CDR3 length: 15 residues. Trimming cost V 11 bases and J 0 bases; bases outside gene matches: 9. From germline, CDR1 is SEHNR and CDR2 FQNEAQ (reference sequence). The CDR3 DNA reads TGTGCCGGGACAGGTCTTATTGACTCTGGAAACACCATATATTTT. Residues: CAGTGLIDSGNTIYF.

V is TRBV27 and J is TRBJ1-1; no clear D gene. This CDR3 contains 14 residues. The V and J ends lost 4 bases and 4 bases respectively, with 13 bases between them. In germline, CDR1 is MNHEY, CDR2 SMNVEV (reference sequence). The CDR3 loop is CASSSPYWPTEAFF. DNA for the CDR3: TGTGCCAGCAGTTCCCCTTATTGGCCCACTGAAGCTTTCTTT.

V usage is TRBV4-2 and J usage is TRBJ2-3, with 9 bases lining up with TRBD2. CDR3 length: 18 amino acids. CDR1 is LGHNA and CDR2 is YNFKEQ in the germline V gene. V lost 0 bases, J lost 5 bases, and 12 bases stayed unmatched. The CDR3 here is CASSQDLVAGVGGDTQYF. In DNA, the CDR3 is TGTGCCAGCAGCCAAGATCTGGTAGCGGGAGTGGGGGGAGATACGCAGTATTTT.

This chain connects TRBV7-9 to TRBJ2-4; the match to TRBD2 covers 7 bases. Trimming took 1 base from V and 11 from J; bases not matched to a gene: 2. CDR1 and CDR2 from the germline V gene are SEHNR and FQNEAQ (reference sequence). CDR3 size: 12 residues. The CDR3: CASSLGGGFQYF. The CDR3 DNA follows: TGTGCCAGCAGCTTAGGCGGGGGTTTTCAGTACTTC.

DNA of the CDR3: TGTGCCAGCAGCCTTTCTAGCGGGAGCTCCTACGAGCAGTACTTC. This encodes CASSLSSGSSYEQYF. The chain is built from TRBV9 and TRBJ2-7; 10 bases are shared with TRBD2. Germline V gene sequence: CDR1 SGDLS, CDR2 YYNGEE. The CDR3 extends over 15 amino acids. The V segment lost 4 bases and the J segment 0 bases; nucleotides outside the gene matches: 4. Supplemented by reference TRBV9 and TRBJ2-7, the full variable domain reads DSGVTQTPKHLITATGQRVTLRCSPRSGDLSVYWYQQSLDQGLQFLIQYYNGEERAKGNILERFSAQQFPDLHSELNLSSLELGDSALYFCASSLSSGSSYEQYFGPGTRLTVT.

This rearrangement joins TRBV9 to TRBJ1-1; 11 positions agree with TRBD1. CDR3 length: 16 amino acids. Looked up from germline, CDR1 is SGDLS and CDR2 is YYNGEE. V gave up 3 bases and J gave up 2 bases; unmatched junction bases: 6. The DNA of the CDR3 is TGTGCCAGCAGCGCCGGACAGGGGGCTATAAACACTGAAGCTTTCTTT. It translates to CASSAGQGAINTEAFF.

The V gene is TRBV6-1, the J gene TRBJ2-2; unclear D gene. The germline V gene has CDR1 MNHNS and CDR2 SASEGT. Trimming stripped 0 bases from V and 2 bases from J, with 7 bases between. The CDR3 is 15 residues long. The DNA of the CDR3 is TGTGCCAGCAGTGAAGCAACAGTCAACACCGGGGAGCTGTTTTTT. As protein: CASSEATVNTGELFF.

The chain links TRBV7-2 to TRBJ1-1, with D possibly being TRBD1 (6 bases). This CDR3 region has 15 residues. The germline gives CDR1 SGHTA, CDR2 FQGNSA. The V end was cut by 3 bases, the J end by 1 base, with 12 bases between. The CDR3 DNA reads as TGTGCCAGCAGCTTTACAGGGAATACGAACACTGAAGCTTTCTTT. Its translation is CASSFTGNTNTEAFF.

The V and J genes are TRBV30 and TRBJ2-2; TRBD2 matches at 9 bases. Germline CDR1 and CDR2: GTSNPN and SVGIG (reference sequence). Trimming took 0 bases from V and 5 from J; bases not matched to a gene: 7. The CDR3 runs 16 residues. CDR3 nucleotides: TGTGCCTGGAGTGTCGGAGCGGGAGGATGGACCGGGGAGCTGTTTTTT. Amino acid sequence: CAWSVGAGGWTGELFF.

The CDR3 reads CASSDGTGGNEQFF. In DNA, the CDR3 is TGTGCCAGCAGCGACGGGACAGGGGGCAATGAGCAGTTCTTC. V gene TRBV5-6 combines with J gene TRBJ2-1, with TRBD1 identical over 11 bases. Germline trimming cut 4 bases from V and 6 bases from J; bases unmatched to any gene: 3. This CDR3 comprises 14 residues. Germline lookup yields CDR1 SGHDT and CDR2 YYEEEE.

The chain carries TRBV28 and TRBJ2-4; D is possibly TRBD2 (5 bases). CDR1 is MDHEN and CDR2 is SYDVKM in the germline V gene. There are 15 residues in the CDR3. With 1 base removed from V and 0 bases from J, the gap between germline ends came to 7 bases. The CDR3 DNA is TGTGCCAGCAGTTTATCCGGGGTAGCCAAAAACATTCAGTACTTC. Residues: CASSLSGVAKNIQYF. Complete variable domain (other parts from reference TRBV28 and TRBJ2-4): DVKVTQSSRYLVKRTGEKVFLECVQDMDHENMFWYRQDPGLGLRLIYFSYDVKMKEKGDIPEGYSVSREKKERFSLILESASTNQTSMYLCASSLSGVAKNIQYFGAGTRLSVL.

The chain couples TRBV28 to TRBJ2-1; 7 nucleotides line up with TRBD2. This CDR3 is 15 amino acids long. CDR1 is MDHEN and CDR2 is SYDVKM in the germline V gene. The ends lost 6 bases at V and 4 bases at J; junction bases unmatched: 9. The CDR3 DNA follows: TGTGCCAGCAGCCCGCCTAGTAGCGGGTACAATGAGCAGTTCTTC. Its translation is CASSPPSSGYNEQFF.

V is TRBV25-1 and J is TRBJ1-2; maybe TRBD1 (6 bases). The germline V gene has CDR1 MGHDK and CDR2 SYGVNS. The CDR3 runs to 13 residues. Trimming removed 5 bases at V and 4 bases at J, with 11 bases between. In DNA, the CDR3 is TGTGCCAGCAGTCCGGGACAAGGCTATGGCTACACCTTC. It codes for CASSPGQGYGYTF.

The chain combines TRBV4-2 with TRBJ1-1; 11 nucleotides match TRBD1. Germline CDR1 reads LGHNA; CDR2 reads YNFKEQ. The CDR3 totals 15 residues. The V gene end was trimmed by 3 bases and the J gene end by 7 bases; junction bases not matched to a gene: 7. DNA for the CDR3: TGTGCCAGCAGCCACGGACAGGGGGCCGAGGGTGAAGCTTTCTTT. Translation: CASSHGQGAEGEAFF.